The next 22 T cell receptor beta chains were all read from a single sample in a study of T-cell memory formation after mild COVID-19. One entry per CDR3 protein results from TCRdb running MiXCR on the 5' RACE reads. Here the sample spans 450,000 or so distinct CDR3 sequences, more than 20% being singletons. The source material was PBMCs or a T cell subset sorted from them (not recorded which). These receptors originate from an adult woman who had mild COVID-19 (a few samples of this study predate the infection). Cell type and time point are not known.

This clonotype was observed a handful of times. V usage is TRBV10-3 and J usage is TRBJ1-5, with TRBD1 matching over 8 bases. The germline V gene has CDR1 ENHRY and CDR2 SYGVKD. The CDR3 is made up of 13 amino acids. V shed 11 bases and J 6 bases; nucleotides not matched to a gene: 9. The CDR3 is CASGDRGGQPQHF. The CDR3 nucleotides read TGTGCCTCGGGAGACAGGGGAGGTCAGCCCCAGCATTTT.

CDR3 coding DNA: TGTGCCAGCTACCGGGGGGGTTCCTACAATGAGCAGTTCTTC. Its translation: CASYRGGSYNEQFF. V gene TRBV6-5 combines with J gene TRBJ2-1; TRBD2 agrees at 8 bases. Germline trimming cut 8 bases from V and 1 base from J; bases unmatched to any gene: 4. Looked up from germline, CDR1 is MNHEY and CDR2 is SVGAGI. This CDR3 region has 14 residues.

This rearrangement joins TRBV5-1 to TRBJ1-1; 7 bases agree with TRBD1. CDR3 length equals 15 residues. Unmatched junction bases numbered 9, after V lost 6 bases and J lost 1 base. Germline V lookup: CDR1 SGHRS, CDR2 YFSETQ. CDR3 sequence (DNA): TGCGCCAGCACCCTCAAACAGGGGCGGAACACTGAAGCTTTCTTT. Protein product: CASTLKQGRNTEAFF. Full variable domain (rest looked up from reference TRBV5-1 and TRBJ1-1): KAGVTQTPRYLIKTRGQQVTLSCSPISGHRSVSWYQQTPGQGLQFLFEYFSETQRNKGNFPGRFSGRQFSNSRSEMNVSTLELGDSALYLCASTLKQGRNTEAFFGQGTRLTVV.

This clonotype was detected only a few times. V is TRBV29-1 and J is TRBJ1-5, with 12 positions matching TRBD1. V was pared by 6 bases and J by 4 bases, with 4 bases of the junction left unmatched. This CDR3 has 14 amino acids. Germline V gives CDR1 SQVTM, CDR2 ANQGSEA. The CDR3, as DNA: TGCAGCGTCTCGGGACAGGGGGCGAATCAGCCCCAGCATTTT. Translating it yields CSVSGQGANQPQHF. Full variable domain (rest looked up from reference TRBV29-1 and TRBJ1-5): SAVISQKPSRDICQRGTSLTIQCQVDSQVTMMFWYRQQPGQSLTLIATANQGSEATYESGFVIDKFPISRPNLTFSTLTVSNMSPEDSSIYLCSVSGQGANQPQHFGDGTRLSIL.

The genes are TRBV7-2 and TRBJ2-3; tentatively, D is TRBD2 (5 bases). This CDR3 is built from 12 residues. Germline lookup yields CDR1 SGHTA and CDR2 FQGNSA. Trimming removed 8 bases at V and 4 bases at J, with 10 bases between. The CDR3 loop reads CASGLSADTQYF. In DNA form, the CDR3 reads TGTGCCAGCGGCCTTAGCGCAGATACGCAGTATTTT.

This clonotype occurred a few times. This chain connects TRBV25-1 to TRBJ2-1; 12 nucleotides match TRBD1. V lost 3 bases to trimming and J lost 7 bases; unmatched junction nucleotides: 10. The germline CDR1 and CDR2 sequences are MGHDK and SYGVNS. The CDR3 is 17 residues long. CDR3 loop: CASSDSLRDRGLNEQFF. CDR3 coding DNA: TGTGCCAGCAGTGACTCACTACGGGACAGGGGGCTTAATGAGCAGTTCTTC.

The CDR3 protein is CASSASVLGGGPLEQYF. As DNA, the CDR3 is TGTGCCAGCAGCGCCTCCGTGTTGGGGGGAGGCCCACTCGAGCAGTACTTC. The chain employs TRBV9 and TRBJ2-7; a possible D gene is TRBD2 (6 bases). V lost 3 bases to trimming and J lost 6 bases, with 25 bases between them. Per the germline V gene, CDR1 is SGDLS and CDR2 is YYNGEE. The CDR3 sequence is 17 residues long.

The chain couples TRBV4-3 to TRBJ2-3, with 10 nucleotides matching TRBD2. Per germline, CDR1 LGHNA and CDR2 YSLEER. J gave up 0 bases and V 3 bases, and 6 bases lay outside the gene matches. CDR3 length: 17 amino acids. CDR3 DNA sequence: TGCGCCAGCAGCCACCTAAGCGGGGGGGAAAGCACAGATACGCAGTATTTT. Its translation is CASSHLSGGESTDTQYF.

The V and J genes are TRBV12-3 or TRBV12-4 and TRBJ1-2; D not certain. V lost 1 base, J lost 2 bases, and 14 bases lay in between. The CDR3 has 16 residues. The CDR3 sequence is CASSLGGVGRNYGYTF. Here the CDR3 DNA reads TGTGCCAGCAGTTTAGGAGGAGTAGGCAGGAACTATGGCTACACCTTC.

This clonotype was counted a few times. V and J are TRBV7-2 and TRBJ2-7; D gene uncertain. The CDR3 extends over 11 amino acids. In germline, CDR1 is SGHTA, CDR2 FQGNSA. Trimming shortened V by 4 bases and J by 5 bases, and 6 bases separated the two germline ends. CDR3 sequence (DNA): TGTGCCAGCAGCTCGTATGACGAGCAGTACTTC. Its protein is CASSSYDEQYF.

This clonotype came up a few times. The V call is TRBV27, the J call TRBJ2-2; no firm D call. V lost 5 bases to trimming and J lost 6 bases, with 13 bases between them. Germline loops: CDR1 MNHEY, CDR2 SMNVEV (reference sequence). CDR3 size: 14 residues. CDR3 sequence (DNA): TGTGCCAGCAGTATGACCCAGGTGCCCGGGGAGCTGTTTTTT. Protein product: CASSMTQVPGELFF.

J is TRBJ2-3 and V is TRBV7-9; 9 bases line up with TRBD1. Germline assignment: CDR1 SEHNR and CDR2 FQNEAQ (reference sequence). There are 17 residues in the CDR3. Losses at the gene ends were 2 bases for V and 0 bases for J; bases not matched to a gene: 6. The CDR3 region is CASSLRQTGGSTDTQYF. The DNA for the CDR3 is TGTGCCAGCAGCTTACGCCAGACAGGGGGTAGCACAGATACGCAGTATTTT.

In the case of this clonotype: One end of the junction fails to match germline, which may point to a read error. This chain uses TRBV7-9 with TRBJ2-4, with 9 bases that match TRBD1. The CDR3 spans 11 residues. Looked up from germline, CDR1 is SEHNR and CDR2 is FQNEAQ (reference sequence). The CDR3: CASSLGGTGHF. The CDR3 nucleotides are TGTGCCAGCAGCTTAGGAGGGACAGGGCACTTC.

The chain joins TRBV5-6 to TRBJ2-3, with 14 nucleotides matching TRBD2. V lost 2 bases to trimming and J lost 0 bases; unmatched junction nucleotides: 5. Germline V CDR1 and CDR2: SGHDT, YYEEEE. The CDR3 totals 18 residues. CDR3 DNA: TGTGCCAGCAGCTTTGGGACTAGCGGGAGTTATAGCACAGATACGCAGTATTTT. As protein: CASSFGTSGSYSTDTQYF.

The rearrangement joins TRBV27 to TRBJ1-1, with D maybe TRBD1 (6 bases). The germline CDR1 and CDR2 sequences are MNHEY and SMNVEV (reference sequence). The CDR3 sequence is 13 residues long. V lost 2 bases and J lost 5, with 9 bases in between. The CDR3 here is CASSLGGWTEAFF. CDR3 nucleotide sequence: TGTGCCAGCAGTTTAGGGGGCTGGACTGAAGCTTTCTTT.

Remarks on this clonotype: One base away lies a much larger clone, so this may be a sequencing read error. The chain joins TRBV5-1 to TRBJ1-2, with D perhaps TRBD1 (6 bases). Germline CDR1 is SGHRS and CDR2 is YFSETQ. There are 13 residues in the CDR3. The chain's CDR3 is CASSSGGSFGCTF. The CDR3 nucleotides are TGCGCCAGCAGCTCGGGGGGCAGTTTCGGCTGCACCTTC.

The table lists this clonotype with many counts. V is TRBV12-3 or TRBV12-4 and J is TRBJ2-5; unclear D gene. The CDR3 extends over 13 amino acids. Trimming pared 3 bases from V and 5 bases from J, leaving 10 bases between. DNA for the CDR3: TGTGCCAGCAGTTTTGGGGTGGGGGAGACCCAGTACTTC. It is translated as CASSFGVGETQYF.

The CDR3 DNA follows: TGTGCCAGCGCGGGGGGCGCAGTCTACGAGCAGTACTTC. It translates to CASAGGAVYEQYF. V usage is TRBV6-5 and J usage is TRBJ2-7; 8 bases map to TRBD2. This CDR3 region has 13 residues. V was pared by 8 bases and J by 3 bases, with 6 bases of the junction left unmatched. Germline V gene data show CDR1 as MNHEY and CDR2 as SVGAGI.

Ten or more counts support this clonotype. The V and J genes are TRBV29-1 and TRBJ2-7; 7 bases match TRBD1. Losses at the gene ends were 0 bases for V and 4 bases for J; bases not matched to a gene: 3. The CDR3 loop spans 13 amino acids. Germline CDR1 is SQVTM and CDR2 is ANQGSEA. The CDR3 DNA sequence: TGCAGCGTTGAAGAAGGCAGGGGGTACGAGCAGTACTTC. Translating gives CSVEEGRGYEQYF.

This CDR3 reads CASSVSRTSYNEQFF. CDR3 DNA sequence: TGTGCCAGCAGCGTAAGCAGAACCTCCTACAATGAGCAGTTCTTC. The chain joins TRBV7-3 to TRBJ2-1; D is undetermined. Germline V lookup: CDR1 SGHTA, CDR2 FQGTGA. V shed 5 bases and J shed 0 bases, with 11 bases lying between them. CDR3 size: 15 residues.

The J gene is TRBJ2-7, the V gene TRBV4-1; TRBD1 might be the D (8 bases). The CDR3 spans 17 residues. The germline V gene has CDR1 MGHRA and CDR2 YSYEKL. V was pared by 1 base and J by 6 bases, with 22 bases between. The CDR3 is CASSQGGGQATGTEQYF. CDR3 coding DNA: TGCGCCAGCAGCCAAGGGGGGGGACAGGCAACAGGTACCGAGCAGTACTTC.

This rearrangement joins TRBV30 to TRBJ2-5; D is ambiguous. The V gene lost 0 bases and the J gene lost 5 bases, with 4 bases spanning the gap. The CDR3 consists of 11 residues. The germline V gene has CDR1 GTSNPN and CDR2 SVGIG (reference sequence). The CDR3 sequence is CAWSVWETQYF. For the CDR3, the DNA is TGTGCCTGGAGTGTTTGGGAGACCCAGTACTTC.